This T cell receptor (beta chain) was found in a study of early T cells in non-severe SARS-CoV-2 infection. This clonotype was counted at least ten times. Using its own MiXCR run on the 5' RACE reads, TCRdb lists one record per CDR3 protein. Here the sample spans tens of thousands of distinct CDR3 sequences, more than 10% being singletons. V was pared by 6 bases and J by 6 bases, with 11 bases of the junction left unmatched. The CDR3 covers 15 residues. Germline CDR1 DFQATT, CDR2 SNEGSKA (reference sequence). This TCR came from an adult who was a healthcare worker with PCR-confirmed SARS-CoV-2 infection or an uninfected control (not recorded which). V is TRBV20-1 and J is TRBJ2-1; TRBD2 matches at 10 bases. Material: whole blood. This CDR3 is CSAPTSGARANEQFF. The CDR3 coding sequence is TGCAGTGCGCCCACTAGCGGGGCCAGGGCCAATGAGCAGTTCTTC.